These 19 T cell receptor beta chains share one sample of origin, sequenced in a study of CD8+CD57+ T cells in acquired aplastic anemia. Genomic DNA was employed as the template in profiling TCR beta VDJ and CDR3. In TCRdb, the reads were re-called with MiXCR into one record per CDR3 protein. Of more than 95,000 distinct CDR3 sequences listed, roughly 40% are singletons. CD8+CD57+ cell expansion, shown by flow cytometry, had occurred in the patients selected for sequencing. Sequencing input: sorted CD4+, CD8+, or CD8+CD57+ T cells (not recorded which) from PBMCs. These receptors all stem from a human donor with aplastic anemia.

The J gene is TRBJ2-7, the V gene TRBV10-2; 10 bases map to TRBD1. Germline lookup yields CDR1 WSHSY and CDR2 SAAADI. This CDR3 contains 15 residues. The ends lost 6 bases at V and 0 bases at J; junction bases unmatched: 5. In DNA form, the CDR3 reads TGCGCCAGCAGCCAGGGACAGGGGAGCTCCTACGAGCAGTACTTC. It is translated as CASSQGQGSSYEQYF.

This sequence joins TRBV27 and TRBJ2-5; D unclear. This CDR3 has 13 residues. Germline V lookup: CDR1 MNHEY, CDR2 SMNVEV (reference sequence). V was trimmed by 5 bases and J by 2 bases, leaving 9 bases between them. In DNA form, the CDR3 reads TGTGCCAGCAGTCATAGACGTCAAGAGACCCAGTACTTC. Protein sequence: CASSHRRQETQYF.

This clonotype was detected a few times. V usage is TRBV7-9 and J usage is TRBJ1-1; D is uncertain. The CDR3 extends over 13 amino acids. V was pared by 4 bases and J by 3 bases, with 9 bases between. Germline CDR1 and CDR2: SEHNR and FQNEAQ (reference sequence). The CDR3 nucleotides read TGTGCCAGCAGCTCCGACGGATACACTGAAGCTTTCTTT. Its protein product is CASSSDGYTEAFF. Drawing the rest from reference TRBV7-9 and TRBJ1-1, the complete variable domain is DTGVSQNPRHKITKRGQNVTFRCDPISEHNRLYWYRQTLGQGPEFLTYFQNEAQLEKSRLLSDRFSAERPKGSFSTLEIQRTEQGDSAMYLCASSSDGYTEAFFGQGTRLTVV.

In its sample, this clonotype was seen once. This chain connects TRBV29-1 to TRBJ2-7; the match to TRBD2 covers 14 bases. This CDR3 contains 14 residues. Germline CDR1 and CDR2: SQVTM and ANQGSEA. Trimming at V came to 4 bases and at J to 4 bases, leaving 3 bases not matched to a gene. The CDR3, as DNA: TGCAGCGTTGTTGGGACTAGCGGGGGTTACGAGCAGTACTTC. This codes for CSVVGTSGGYEQYF.

The chain uses TRBV5-5 and TRBJ2-1; D unresolved. The CDR3 totals 11 residues. V shed 4 bases and J shed 8 bases, with 7 bases lying between them. Germline V CDR1 and CDR2: SGHKS, YYEKEE (reference sequence). The CDR3 DNA is TGTGCCAGCAGCGACGTCGATGAGCAGTTCTTC. It translates to CASSDVDEQFF.

This clonotype was detected a few times. This chain links TRBV10-1 with TRBJ2-3; 9 bases are shared with TRBD2. The germline V gene has CDR1 WNHNN and CDR2 SYGVQD (reference sequence). This CDR3 region has 15 residues. The V gene end was trimmed by 0 bases and the J gene end by 5 bases; junction bases not matched to a gene: 3. The CDR3 loop is CASSESGAGGDTQYF. CDR3 nucleotide sequence: TGCGCCAGCAGTGAGTCGGGAGCGGGAGGAGATACGCAGTATTTT.

This chain links TRBV12-3 or TRBV12-4 with TRBJ2-3; 9 positions match TRBD2. The CDR3 is made up of 14 amino acids. Unmatched junction bases numbered 4, after V lost 5 bases and J lost 4 bases. The CDR3 DNA reads TGTGCCAGCAGTCTTGGCGGGGGGGCAGATACGCAGTATTTT. This gives the protein CASSLGGGADTQYF.

The chain recombines TRBV29-1 with TRBJ1-5, with D tentatively TRBD1 (6 bases). The germline gives CDR1 SQVTM, CDR2 ANQGSEA. V was trimmed by 4 bases and J by 4 bases, leaving 8 bases between them. The CDR3 runs to 12 residues. CDR3 in DNA: TGCAGCGTTGCAGGGGTTAATCAGCCCCAGCATTTT. This gives the protein CSVAGVNQPQHF. The variable domain in full, with the rest retrieved from reference TRBV29-1 and TRBJ1-5, is SAVISQKPSRDICQRGTSLTIQCQVDSQVTMMFWYRQQPGQSLTLIATANQGSEATYESGFVIDKFPISRPNLTFSTLTVSNMSPEDSSIYLCSVAGVNQPQHFGDGTRLSIL.

This clonotype was counted between two and nine times. Given a much more abundant clone one base away, this may be a read error. This rearrangement joins TRBV5-1 to TRBJ2-3; D possibly uses TRBD1 or TRBD2 (5 bases each). Germline CDR1 is SGHRS and CDR2 is YFSETQ. The CDR3 is made up of 15 amino acids. The CDR3 DNA reads TGCACCAGCAGCTTGCGTGGGACCCTCACAGATACGCAGTATTTT. Its protein is CTSSLRGTLTDTQYF.

This clonotype appeared many times. The chain is built from TRBV5-5 and TRBJ2-7, with TRBD2 as a possible D gene (5 bases). This CDR3 is built from 14 residues. Germline V gene data show CDR1 as SGHKS and CDR2 as YYEKEE (reference sequence). The V gene lost 0 bases and the J gene lost 7 bases, with 14 bases spanning the gap. CDR3 residues: CASSLEEAPGEQYV. The CDR3 DNA sequence: TGTGCCAGCAGCTTGGAGGAGGCGCCGGGGGAGCAGTACGTC.

As regards this clonotype: A much larger clonotype is one base distant, so this may be a read error. V usage is TRBV19 and J usage is TRBJ1-1; 7 bases align to TRBD1. The CDR3 is 14 residues long. After removal of 9 bases from V and 0 bases from J, the junction contained 7 bases not matched to a gene. Germline lookup yields CDR1 LNHDA and CDR2 SQIVND (reference sequence). The DNA of the CDR3 is TGTGCCAGCAGTGACGACAGGGTGAACACTGAAGCTTTCTTT. It is translated as CASSDDRVNTEAFF. Full variable domain (remainder filled in from reference TRBV19 and TRBJ1-1): DGGITQSPKYLFRKEGQNVTLSCEQNLNHDAMYWYRQDPGQGLRLIYYSQIVNDFQKGDIAEGYSVSREKKESFPLTVTSAQKNPTAFYLCASSDDRVNTEAFFGQGTRLTVV.

This clonotype was detected many times. The rearrangement links TRBV19 to TRBJ2-6; a possible D gene is TRBD2 (5 bases). V was trimmed by 1 base and J by 0 bases, leaving 10 bases between them. Germline CDR1 LNHDA, CDR2 SQIVND (reference sequence). CDR3 size: 17 residues. CDR3 DNA: TGTGCCAGTAGTATAGGACGAGGAGGCTCTGGGGCCAACGTCCTGACTTTC. This codes for CASSIGRGGSGANVLTF. The full variable domain, with the rest looked up from reference TRBV19 and TRBJ2-6, is DGGITQSPKYLFRKEGQNVTLSCEQNLNHDAMYWYRQDPGQGLRLIYYSQIVNDFQKGDIAEGYSVSREKKESFPLTVTSAQKNPTAFYLCASSIGRGGSGANVLTFGAGSRLTVL.

This clonotype has at least ten counts. The chain recombines TRBV4-1 with TRBJ2-7; a weak D match, TRBD1 (6 bases). Germline CDR1 MGHRA, CDR2 YSYEKL. The length of the CDR3 is 14 residues. V lost 5 bases, J lost 6 bases, and 17 bases lay in between. The CDR3, as DNA: TGCGCCAGCAGCTCTCACACGCAGGGGCTCGAGCAGTACTTC. As protein: CASSSHTQGLEQYF.

This clonotype was recorded many times. This sequence joins TRBV30 and TRBJ1-3; 7 nucleotides line up with TRBD1. CDR3 length equals 15 residues. V lost 3 bases, J lost 0 bases, and 5 bases stayed unmatched. The germline CDR1 and CDR2 sequences are GTSNPN and SVGIG (reference sequence). The CDR3 loop is CAWSRDSGSGNTIYF. As DNA, the CDR3 is TGTGCCTGGAGCCGGGACAGTGGCTCTGGAAACACCATATATTTT.

As regards this clonotype: A read error is possible here, since a much larger clone lies one base away. This CDR3 is missing its conserved last phenylalanine or tryptophan, likely due to a read error. CDR3 loop: CASSFGGLESYEAFS. CDR3 sequence (DNA): TGTGCCAGCAGTTTCGGCGGCCTTGAGTCCTACGAAGCTTTCTCT. This chain connects TRBV12-3 or TRBV12-4 to TRBJ1-1; unclear D gene. Between the trimmed V and J ends, which lost 3 bases and 8 bases, there was a span of 19 bases. The CDR3 is 15 amino acids.

This clonotype came up many times. The chain uses TRBV6-2 or TRBV6-3 and TRBJ1-5; no firm D call. Per germline, CDR1 MNHEY and CDR2 SVGEGT. The V end was cut by 2 bases, the J end by 2 bases, with 7 bases between. This CDR3 comprises 14 residues. The CDR3 DNA reads TGTGCCAGCAGTTACGAGGTCGGCAATCAGCCCCAGCATTTT. Protein: CASSYEVGNQPQHF.

This clonotype has a count of ten or more. The rearrangement joins TRBV6-1 to TRBJ1-1; D not certain. The CDR3 contains 14 residues. With 6 bases removed from V and 1 base from J, the gap between germline ends came to 12 bases. Germline V gene lookup returns CDR1 MNHNS and CDR2 SASEGT. The CDR3 is CASREINRNTEAFF. The CDR3 nucleotides are TGTGCCAGCAGGGAGATTAACAGGAACACTGAAGCTTTCTTT.

This chain joins TRBV25-1 and TRBJ2-6; D is undetermined. V shed 2 bases and J shed 2 bases, with 7 bases lying between them. This CDR3 is built from 15 residues. Germline assignment: CDR1 MGHDK and CDR2 SYGVNS. The CDR3 region is CASSEAPAGANVLTF. The CDR3 DNA reads TGTGCCAGCAGTGAAGCCCCAGCTGGGGCCAACGTCCTGACTTTC. Looking up the rest from reference TRBV25-1 and TRBJ2-6 gives the full variable domain: EADIYQTPRYLVIGTGKKITLECSQTMGHDKMYWYQQDPGMELHLIHYSYGVNSTEKGDLSSESTVSRIRTEHFPLTLESARPSHTSQYLCASSEAPAGANVLTFGAGSRLTVL.

This clonotype has more than one count but fewer than ten. This rearrangement joins TRBV18 to TRBJ2-3; D perhaps matches TRBD2 (6 bases). The CDR3 covers 16 residues. From germline, CDR1 is KGHSH and CDR2 LQKENI. V gave up 1 base and J gave up 0 bases, with 11 bases separating them. The CDR3 region is CASSPRRGGSTDTQYF. CDR3 bases: TGTGCCAGCTCACCACGGAGGGGAGGTAGCACAGATACGCAGTATTTT.